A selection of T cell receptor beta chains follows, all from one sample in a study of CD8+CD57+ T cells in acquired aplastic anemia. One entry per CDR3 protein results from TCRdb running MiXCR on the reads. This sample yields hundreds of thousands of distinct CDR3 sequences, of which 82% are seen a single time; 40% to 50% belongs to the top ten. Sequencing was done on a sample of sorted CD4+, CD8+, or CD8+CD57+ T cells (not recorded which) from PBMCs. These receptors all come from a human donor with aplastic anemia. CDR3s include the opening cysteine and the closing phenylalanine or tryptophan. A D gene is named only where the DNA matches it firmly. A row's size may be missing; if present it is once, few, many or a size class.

CASGCTTGSEAFF | TGTGCCAGCGGATGCACTACGGGGAGTGAGGCTTTCTTT | TRBJ1-1 | . | TRBV9 | 13 | .
CATGKGGKQKTQF | TGTGCCACCGGCAAAGGGGGCAAGCAAAAGACGCAGTTC | TRBJ2-3 | TRBD1 | TRBV15 | 13 | .
CASGFAGGHEKQF | TGTGCCAGCGGGTTCGCGGGCGGTCATGAGAAGCAGTTT | TRBJ2-3 | . | TRBV7-8 | 13 | .
CASSGAGSYGANVF | TGTGCCAGCAGCGGAGCGGGTAGCTACGGGGCCAACGTTTTT | TRBJ1-5 | . | TRBV7-9 | 14 | .
CASSLALSPNTEDF | TGTGCCAGCAGCTTAGCGCTGAGTCCGAATACTGAAGATTTT | TRBJ2-3 | . | TRBV7-9 | 14 | .
CASSLPGGADYGCF | TGTGCCAGCAGCTTGCCAGGGGGCGCCGACTATGGCTGCTTC | TRBJ2-7 | TRBD1 | TRBV7-2 | 14 | once
CASGDGSTDTQAFF | TGCGCCAGCGGCGACGGCAGCACAGACACGCAAGCTTTCTTT | TRBJ1-1 | . | TRBV2 | 14 | once
CASSQDLVAGGYTF | TGCGCCAGCAGCCAAGATCTTGTAGCGGGGGGCTACACCTTC | TRBJ1-2 | . | TRBV4-3 | 14 | .
CASSPGTGHNEQFF | TGTGCCAGCAGCCCCGGGACTGGCCACAATGAGCAGTTCTTC | TRBJ2-1 | . | TRBV7-3 | 14 | .
CATSGGLEHTDTHF | TGTGCCACCAGCGGAGGCCTAGAGCACACAGATACGCACTTC | TRBJ2-5 | . | TRBV9 | 14 | .
CASSGQRGRSSDEQFF | TGTGCCAGCAGTGGTCAAAGGGGCAGGAGCAGCGATGAGCAGTTCTTC | TRBJ2-1 | . | TRBV9 | 16 | once
CASSLSLKGNTEAFF | TGTGCCAGCAGCTTATCGCTGAAGGGGAACACTGAAGCTTTCTTT | TRBJ1-1 | . | TRBV11-1 | 15 | .
CASSLEGPSKDAPFF | TGTGCCAGCAGCTTAGAGGGGCCGAGCAAAGATGCGCCTTTCTTT | TRBJ1-1 | . | TRBV9 | 15 | .
CASSGPYSNQPQHF | TGTGCCAGCAGTGGCCCGTATAGCAATCAGCCCCAGCATTTT | TRBJ1-5 | . | TRBV2 | 14 | .
CASSLSGGTDTKQYF | TGTGCCAGCAGCTTATCGGGAGGGACCGATACGAAGCAGTATTTT | TRBJ2-3 | TRBD2 | TRBV7-8 | 15 | .
CASSEGRADGYTF | TGCGCCAGCAGCGAAGGCCGTGCAGATGGCTACACCTTC | TRBJ1-2 | . | TRBV2 | 13 | few
CASDPGDSGNTIYF | TGTGCCAGCGACCCGGGGGATAGTGGAAACACCATATATTTT | TRBJ1-3 | . | TRBV12-3/TRBV12-4 | 14 | many
CASGNGSTQTTHYF | TGTGCCAGCGGCAACGGCAGCACGCAAACGACCCATTACTTC | TRBJ2-5 | . | TRBV2 | 14 | .
CASSLGGQVSEAFF | TGTGCCAGCAGCTTAGGGGGGCAAGTCTCTGAAGCGTTCTTC | TRBJ1-1 | . | TRBV15 | 14 | .
CASSLAQTNTEAFF | TGTGCCAGCAGCTTAGCGCAAACGAACACTGAAGCTTTCTTT | TRBJ1-1 | . | TRBV7-9 | 14 | .
CASSFGGSGYNSQLHF | TGTGCCAGCAGCTTTGGGGGAAGCGGCTATAATTCACAACTCCACTTT | TRBJ1-6 | . | TRBV7-9 | 16 | .
CASSLGDGSSVTTYF | TGTGCCAGCAGTTTAGGGGACGGGTCTTCTGTGACTACATACTTC | TRBJ2-5 | . | TRBV7-2 | 15 | .
CATSDWTSTDTQYF | TGTGCCACCAGTGATTGGACTAGCACAGATACGCAGTATTTT | TRBJ2-3 | . | TRBV24-1 | 14 | .
CASGQVWGTNTGELFF | TGTGCCAGCGGCCAAGTTTGGGGTACGAACACCGGGGAGCTGTTTTTT | TRBJ2-2 | . | TRBV2 | 16 | .
CASSSTITGGQFF | TGTGCCAGCAGCTCTACTATTACAGGTGGACAGTTCTTC | TRBJ2-1 | . | TRBV7-2 | 13 | .
CASSAGQGYGYTF | TGTGCCAGCAGTGCGGGACAGGGCTATGGCTACACCTTC | TRBJ1-2 | TRBD1 | TRBV25-1 | 13 | .
CSAGATGITYEQYF | TGCAGTGCTGGGGCGACAGGAATTACCTACGAGCAGTACTTC | TRBJ2-7 | . | TRBV20-1 | 14 | .
CASSFGGSGGSDELHF | TGTGCCAGCAGCTTTGGAGGGAGCGGGGGGAGCGATGAGCTCCACTTT | TRBJ1-6 | . | TRBV7-9 | 16 | .
CASSSGRSGGTEYF | TGTGCCAGCAGCAGTGGAAGAAGCGGGGGGACCGAGTACTTC | TRBJ2-5 | TRBD2 | TRBV7-9 | 14 | .
CASSLQRGPDSEDQFF | TGTGCCAGCAGCTTACAGAGAGGCCCGGATAGCGAGGATCAGTTCTTC | TRBJ2-1 | . | TRBV7-8 | 16 | .
CASSGPGQRGYGYTF | TGTGCCAGTAGTGGGCCGGGACAGAGGGGGTATGGCTACACCTTC | TRBJ1-2 | TRBD1 | TRBV19 | 15 | .
CASSYVQGTDKQYF | TGTGCCAGCAGTTACGTGCAGGGTACCGATAAGCAGTACTTC | TRBJ2-7 | . | TRBV7-8 | 14 | .
CASSLQGSPGTQEQFF | TGTGCCAGCAGCTTACAGGGAAGTCCGGGTACCCAGGAGCAGTTCTTC | TRBJ2-1 | . | TRBV7-8 | 16 | .
CASSDAGSYEQFF | TGTGCCAGCAGCGATGCGGGGAGCTATGAGCAGTTCTTC | TRBJ2-1 | . | TRBV7-9 | 13 | .
CASSSGRGDHTDTQYF | TGTGCCAGCAGCTCGGGGAGAGGGGATCACACAGATACGCAGTATTTT | TRBJ2-3 | . | TRBV5-6 | 16 | once
CSASGGGPLDTQYF | TGCAGTGCTAGCGGCGGGGGCCCCTTGGATACGCAGTATTTT | TRBJ2-3 | . | TRBV20-1 | 14 | .
CSVEDLVGRTYEQYF | TGCAGCGTTGAAGACCTTGTGGGACGGACCTACGAGCAGTACTTC | TRBJ2-7 | . | TRBV29-1 | 15 | .
CARKWARRAEYF | TGTGCCAGAAAGTGGGCTAGGAGGGCGGAGTACTTC | TRBJ2-5 | . | TRBV7-9 | 12 | .
CATSLGAGTEAFF | TGTGCCACCAGCTTAGGGGCCGGGACAGAAGCTTTCTTT | TRBJ1-1 | . | TRBV5-6 | 13 | .
CASSSSTGELFF | TGTGCCAGCAGCTCTAGCACCGGGGAGCTGTTTTTT | TRBJ2-2 | . | TRBV7-3 | 12 | .
CASSLDRVKGTRNTEAFF | TGTGCCAGCAGCTTAGATCGGGTTAAAGGGACCAGAAACACTGAAGCTTTCTTT | TRBJ1-1 | . | TRBV13 | 18 | .